The TCR beta chain described here comes from a study of T cells expressing NK-cell markers. Overall study context: Sequenced donors, eight in total, included seven who were HCMV-seropositive and one who was seronegative. Overall study findings and caveats: The leading position in the CD3+CD56-NKG2C+ fraction of a few donors also went to these clonotypes. Uncertainty persisted over the HCMV specificity of expanded NKG2C+ T cell clones. The share of CD8+ T cells held by dominant NKG2C+ clonotypes was roughly 1.0-8% in several donors.

Concerning this clonotype: Its antigen is undetermined.

The CDR3 has 16 residues. CDR1 is DFQATT, CDR2 SNEGSKA, per germline (reference sequence). TCRdb reprocessed the 5' RACE reads; each CDR3 protein has one entry and no DNA is given. Across several thousand distinct CDR3 sequences, the top ten clones capture around 9.3% of the sample. The sequence came from a man younger than 35 in good health. Sequencing used blood T cells: a sorted CD56 or NKG2C T cell subset, CD4+ or CD8+ T cells, or bulk PBMC T cells (not recorded which). The genes are TRBV20-1 and TRBJ2-3; TCRdb designates TRBD2, a call that cannot be tested without DNA. CDR3 region: CSARRSGGPGTDTQYF.